Listed here are 28 T cell receptor delta chains from one sample, sequenced in a study of in vitro expanded adult blood gammadelta T cells (dated by TCRdb to about 2020). The library was generated by 5' RACE. The sequencer listed for this sample is Illumina MiSeq. The public reads were reprocessed by TCRdb using CATT, and rows of matching DNA were later combined. Present in this sample are hundreds of delta-chain clones, 39% of which were seen just once. The top ten hold about 20% of the sample. No antigen has been assigned to these receptors. What this sample's treatment or condition label stands for: aminobisphosphonate causing endogenous IPP accumulation, roughly 0.9 uM. Following expansion, live CD3+ TCRgammadelta+ Vgamma9+ Vdelta2+ T cells were FACS-sorted using a FACS Aria III. PBMC were exposed to roughly 1 uM zoledronate for one day and then washed three times before expansion. Cultures were expanded over roughly 13 days, and IL-2 was replenished every 3 to 4 days.

Sequenced here: gamma-delta T cells from peripheral blood expanded in culture, sampled from an in vitro culture stimulated with zoledronate. These receptors were obtained from an adult in good health.

This clone was picked up a small number of times. This rearrangement joins TRDV2 to TRDJ3; 13 bases are shared with TRDD3. The J segment lost 0 bases and the V segment lost 2 bases, leaving 9 bases of the junction unmatched. Germline V gene sequence: CDR1 GEAIGNYY, CDR2 EKD. The CDR3 loop spans 21 amino acids. The CDR3 loop reads CACDNVLGDTVSSWDTRQMFF. The CDR3 nucleotides are TGTGCCTGTGACAACGTACTGGGGGATACGGTAAGCTCCTGGGACACCCGACAGATGTTTTTC.

The chain has TRDV2 and TRDJ1, with D tentatively TRDD3 (6 bases). CDR1 is GEAIGNYY, CDR2 EKD, per germline. The CDR3 length is 25 residues. V lost 1 base, J lost 0 bases, and 41 bases lay in between. The DNA for the CDR3 is TGTGCCTGTGACACGATTGTAGTCCGGGGGACACTCCCAGTGAACCCCGGGACCTACACCGATAAACTCATCTTT. It codes for CACDTIVVRGTLPVNPGTYTDKLIF.

V usage is TRDV2 and J usage is TRDJ1, with 7 bases that match TRDD3. V dropped 4 bases and J dropped 2; count of bases not matched to a gene: 12. This CDR3 contains 16 residues. CDR1 is GEAIGNYY and CDR2 is EKD in the germline V gene. CDR3 loop: CACDLMGDRSTDKLIF. The CDR3 DNA reads TGTGCCTGTGATCTAATGGGGGACCGGAGTACCGATAAACTCATCTTT.

Note on this clone: A junction boundary mismatches the germline segment, possibly from a read error. The identical CDR3 is also encoded by other nucleotide sequences in the sample. This chain connects TRDV2 to TRDJ1; 8 positions match TRDD3. The CDR3 has 14 amino acids. Germline V gene sequence: CDR1 GEAIGNYY, CDR2 EKD. CDR3 sequence reads: CACDALGDTDKLIF. DNA of the CDR3: TGTGCCTGTGACGCGCTGGGGGACACAGATAAACTCATCTTT.

By its share, this clone is large. Other DNA sequences within the sample encode an identical CDR3. The chain recombines TRDV2 with TRDJ1, with 10 bases lining up with TRDD3. Looked up from germline, CDR1 is GEAIGNYY and CDR2 is EKD. Losses at the gene ends were 0 bases for V and 0 bases for J; bases not matched to a gene: 24. CDR3 length equals 23 residues. The CDR3 spells CACDTEGFGSAGGYNKYTDKLIF. In nucleotides, the CDR3 is TGTGCCTGTGACACCGAGGGTTTCGGGAGCGCTGGGGGATATAATAAGTACACCGATAAACTCATCTTT.

For this clone: A far larger clone is just one base off, so this is likely a read error. Other DNA sequences in the sample encode the same CDR3. This chain links TRDV2 with TRDJ1; TRDD3 agrees at 10 bases. Germline CDR1 and CDR2: GEAIGNYY and EKD. After removal of 1 base from V and 0 bases from J, the junction contained 13 bases not matched to a gene. This CDR3 has 19 amino acids. CDR3 protein: CACDTVRVLGDADTDKLIF. CDR3 DNA: TGTGCCTGTGACACAGTCCGTGTACTGGGGGATGCTGACACCGATAAACTCATCTTT.

Concerning this clone: It differs at one base from a far larger clone, so likely a read error. This chain links TRDV2 with TRDJ1, with D uncertain. The germline V gene encodes CDR1 GEAIGNYY and CDR2 EKD. The CDR3 sequence is 14 residues long. The CDR3 region has the DNA TGTGCCTGTGACACCATGGGTTACACCGTTAAACTCATCTTT. It codes for CACDTMGYTVKLIF.

In regard to this clone: With a far larger clone one base away, a read error is the likely cause. This chain uses TRDV2 with TRDJ1; 9 nucleotides align to TRDD3. Per the germline V gene, CDR1 is GEAIGNYY and CDR2 is EKD. The V segment lost 1 base and the J segment 0 bases; nucleotides outside the gene matches: 2. The CDR3 runs 15 residues. The CDR3 sequence is CACDTLGEYTDKLIF. CDR3 coding DNA: TGTGCCTGTGACACACTGGGGGAATACACCGATAAACTCATCTTT.

Worth noting for this clone: With a far larger clone one base away, a read error is the likely cause. Additional DNA sequences in this sample encode the identical CDR3. CDR3 sequence: CACDTMGYTDKLIF. The CDR3 DNA reads as TGTGCCTGTGACACCATGGGTTACACTGATAAACTCATCTTT. V gene TRDV2 combines with J gene TRDJ1; D unclear. The CDR3 spans 14 residues. Looked up from germline, CDR1 is GEAIGNYY and CDR2 is EKD.

This clone was seen only a few times. This may arise from a read error, as a much more abundant clone is one base away. This CDR3 is also generated by other DNA sequences in the sample. The chain uses TRDV2 and TRDJ1, with 8 bases lining up with TRDD2. Germline CDR1 GEAIGNYY, CDR2 EKD. The CDR3 is 20 residues long. CDR3 sequence (DNA): TGTGCCTGTGACACCCTTCCTACGGAGGATGACGCGGGGCACACTGATAAACTCATCTTT. It codes for CACDTLPTEDDAGHTDKLIF.

This clone is deemed large. The sample holds other DNA sequences that translate to the same CDR3. The genes are TRDV2 and TRDJ1; 7 bases are a match to TRDD3. J gave up 4 bases and V 1 base, and 20 bases lay outside the gene matches. Germline assignment: CDR1 GEAIGNYY and CDR2 EKD. This CDR3 is 19 amino acids long. The CDR3 region has the DNA TGTGCCTGTGACACGGTGCCGGAGACCGGGGGGATGGTCGGCGATAAACTCATCTTT. Its translation: CACDTVPETGGMVGDKLIF.

The chain is built from TRDV3 and TRDJ1; 10 nucleotides align to TRDD3. Germline V gene sequence: CDR1 TVYSNPD, CDR2 GDNSRS (reference sequence). V lost 4 bases and J lost 2; bases outside the gene matches: 13. The CDR3 extends over 16 amino acids. This chain's CDR3 is CACDKVGDTLTDKLIF. Here the CDR3 DNA reads TGTGCCTGTGACAAGGTGGGGGATACACTAACCGATAAACTCATCTTT.

This clone was seen a single time. This chain joins TRDV2 and TRDJ3, with TRDD3 identical over 11 bases. The ends lost 0 bases at V and 1 base at J; junction bases unmatched: 4. Germline V gene lookup returns CDR1 GEAIGNYY and CDR2 EKD. This CDR3 spans 19 amino acids. The CDR3 DNA reads TGTGCCTGTGACACCGTACTGGGGGATATTTCCTGGGACACCCGACAGATGTTTTTC. It codes for CACDTVLGDISWDTRQMFF.

Points on this clone: One end of the junction varies from germline; a read error may be responsible. V gene TRDV2 combines with J gene TRDJ2; the D is unclear. The CDR3 is made up of 19 amino acids. CDR1 and CDR2 from the germline V gene are GEAIGNYY and EKD. The CDR3 region is CACDTVLRRATDLTAKLFF. The CDR3 DNA sequence: TGTGCCTGTGACACCGTCCTTAGGCGGGCCACAGATTTGACAGCAAAACTCTTCTTT.

In this sample, this clone turned up once. A much larger clone lies a single base off, so this may be a read error. Other DNA sequences in this specimen translate into the identical CDR3. The rearrangement uses TRDV2 and TRDJ1; the D gene is possibly TRDD3 (6 bases). Germline V gene sequence: CDR1 GEAIGNYY, CDR2 EKD. The CDR3 sequence is 17 residues long. CDR3 region: CACDPVPRYDDTDKLIF. In DNA form, the CDR3 reads TGTGCCTGTGACCCGGTTCCGCGATACGACGACACAGATAAACTCATCTTT.

A remark on this clone: The sample contains more than one DNA sequence encoding this CDR3. The genes are TRDV2 and TRDJ1; 8 bases line up with TRDD3. J lost 0 bases, V lost 0 bases, and 17 bases had no gene match. CDR1 is GEAIGNYY and CDR2 is EKD in the germline V gene. CDR3 length: 20 amino acids. The CDR3 nucleotides are TGTGCCTGTGACACCGTCGGGTGGGGGGATAAATTTACCGACACCGATAAACTCATCTTT. It specifies CACDTVGWGDKFTDTDKLIF.

A remark on this clone: This is likely an artifact of a read error, given a far larger clone one base away. The chain is built from TRDV2 and TRDJ1, with TRDD3 matching 10 bases. This CDR3 contains 19 residues. Looked up from germline, CDR1 is GEAIGNYY and CDR2 is EKD. DNA of the CDR3: TGTGCCTGTGACACAGTCCGCGTACTGGGGGATGCTGACACCGATAAACCCATCTTT. It codes for CACDTVRVLGDADTDKPIF.

This clone is labeled as large (0.1 to 1%). This CDR3 reads CACDDVLGDTGSYTDKLIF. DNA for the CDR3: TGTGCCTGTGACGACGTACTGGGGGATACTGGGTCGTACACCGATAAACTCATCTTT. This chain uses TRDV2 with TRDJ1; 12 bases map to TRDD3. V lost 3 bases to trimming and J lost 0 bases; unmatched junction nucleotides: 13. The length of the CDR3 is 19 residues. The germline CDR1 and CDR2 sequences are GEAIGNYY and EKD.

This chain joins TRDV2 and TRDJ1; 7 bases align to TRDD3. V was pared by 1 base and J by 1 base, with 8 bases of the junction left unmatched. The germline V gene encodes CDR1 GEAIGNYY and CDR2 EKD. CDR3 length: 16 residues. The CDR3 loop is CACDTSWGESTDKLIF. CDR3 bases: TGTGCCTGTGACACGTCCTGGGGGGAATCCACCGATAAACTCATCTTT.

With respect to this clone: This clone may be a read error of a much larger clone one base away. This specimen includes other DNA sequences encoding the same CDR3. The V gene is TRDV2, the J gene TRDJ1; 10 positions agree with TRDD3. The CDR3 is 14 residues long. Trimming took 2 bases from V and 5 from J; bases not matched to a gene: 4. CDR1 and CDR2 from the germline V gene are GEAIGNYY and EKD. The CDR3 sequence: CACDKLGDFDKLIF. The CDR3 coding sequence is TGTGCCTGTGACAAACTGGGGGATTTTGATAAACTCATCTTT.

In this sample, this clone turned up once. With a far larger clone one base away, a read error is the likely cause. Other DNA sequences within the sample encode an identical CDR3. V usage is TRDV2 and J usage is TRDJ1, with TRDD3 as a possible D gene (6 bases). The CDR3 sequence is 17 residues long. Germline loops: CDR1 GEAIGNYY, CDR2 EKD. CDR3 loop: CACDSVGDHKYTDKLIF. DNA of the CDR3: TGTGCCTGTGACTCCGTCGGGGATCATAAGTACACAGATAAACTCATCTTT.

The V and J genes are TRDV2 and TRDJ1; a weak D match, TRDD3 (6 bases). CDR1 is GEAIGNYY, CDR2 EKD, per germline. Trimming removed 0 bases from V and 4 bases from J, with 11 bases in between. The CDR3 is made up of 14 amino acids. CDR3 sequence: CACDTVGGYDKLIF. The CDR3 nucleotides are TGTGCCTGTGACACCGTTGGGGGTTACGATAAACTCATCTTT.

In the case of this clone: A far larger clone is off by one base, so a read error is likely. In the same sample, other DNA sequences code for this CDR3. The chain joins TRDV2 to TRDJ1, with 13 bases aligning to TRDD3. Germline assignment: CDR1 GEAIGNYY and CDR2 EKD. The CDR3 is 18 residues long. DNA of the CDR3: TGTGCCTGTGACACCGTACTGGGGGATACGCGGTACACTGATAAACTCATCTTT. Its translation: CACDTVLGDTRYTDKLIF.

Notes on this clone: A read error may explain this, as a much larger clone is one base away. The sample has other DNA sequences that encode this CDR3 too. The chain is built from TRDV2 and TRDJ1, with 9 bases identical to TRDD3. The CDR3 spans 17 residues. The germline V gene encodes CDR1 GEAIGNYY and CDR2 EKD. Here the CDR3 reads CACDSILGEPYTDKLIF. CDR3 nucleotide sequence: TGTGCCTGTGACTCCATACTGGGGGAGCCGTACACAGATAAACTCATCTTT.

The J gene is given as TRDJ3, and the V gene is not called. The CDR3 length is 10 residues. The CDR3 reads CSGDTRQMFF. The DNA of the CDR3 is TGCTCCGGGGACACCCGACAGATGTTTTTC.

About this clone: A single base is all that separates this from a far larger clone, so a read error is likely. The chain joins TRDV2 to TRDJ1; 10 bases are a match to TRDD3. This CDR3 contains 18 residues. After removal of 3 bases from V and 4 bases from J, the junction contained 16 bases not matched to a gene. The germline V gene has CDR1 GEAIGNYY and CDR2 EKD. The CDR3 region has the DNA TGTGCCTGTGACTCCGTTGGAGGCTTGGGGGATACCGGCGATAAACTCATCTTT. Protein sequence: CACDSVGGLGDTGDKLIF.

The chain combines TRDV2 with TRDJ1; TRDD3 matches 8 bases. The germline V gene encodes CDR1 GEAIGNYY and CDR2 EKD. The J segment lost 0 bases and the V segment lost 3 bases, leaving 8 bases of the junction unmatched. The CDR3 consists of 16 residues. The CDR3 sequence is CACDPLLGADTDKLIF. CDR3 coding DNA: TGTGCCTGTGACCCGCTACTGGGGGCCGACACCGATAAACTCATCTTT.

This clone was counted only a few times. The rearrangement joins TRDV2 to TRDJ1, with 9 positions matching TRDD3. The V and J ends lost 2 bases and 3 bases, in that order; junction bases with no gene match: 9. The CDR3 is 16 residues long. CDR1 is GEAIGNYY and CDR2 is EKD in the germline V gene. The CDR3 DNA is TGTGCCTGTGACAGTTTGGGGATACGTACGGCCGATAAACTCATCTTT. This sequence encodes CACDSLGIRTADKLIF.